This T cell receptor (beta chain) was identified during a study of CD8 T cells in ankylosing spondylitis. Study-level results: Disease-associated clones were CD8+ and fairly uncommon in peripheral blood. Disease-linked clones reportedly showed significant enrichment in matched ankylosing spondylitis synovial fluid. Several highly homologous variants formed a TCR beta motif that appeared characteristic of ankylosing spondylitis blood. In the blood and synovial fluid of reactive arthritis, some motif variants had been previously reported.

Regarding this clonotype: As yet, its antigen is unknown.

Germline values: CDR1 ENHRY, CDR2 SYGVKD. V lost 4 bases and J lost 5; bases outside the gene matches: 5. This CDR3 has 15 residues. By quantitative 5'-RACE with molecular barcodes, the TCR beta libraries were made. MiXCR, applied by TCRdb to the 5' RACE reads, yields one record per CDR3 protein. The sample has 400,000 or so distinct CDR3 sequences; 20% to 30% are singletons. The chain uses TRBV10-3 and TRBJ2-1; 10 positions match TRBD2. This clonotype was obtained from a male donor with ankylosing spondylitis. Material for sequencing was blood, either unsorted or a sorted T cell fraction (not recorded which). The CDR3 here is CAISGLAGENNEQFF. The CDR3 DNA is TGTGCCATCAGTGGCCTAGCGGGAGAAAACAATGAGCAGTTCTTC.